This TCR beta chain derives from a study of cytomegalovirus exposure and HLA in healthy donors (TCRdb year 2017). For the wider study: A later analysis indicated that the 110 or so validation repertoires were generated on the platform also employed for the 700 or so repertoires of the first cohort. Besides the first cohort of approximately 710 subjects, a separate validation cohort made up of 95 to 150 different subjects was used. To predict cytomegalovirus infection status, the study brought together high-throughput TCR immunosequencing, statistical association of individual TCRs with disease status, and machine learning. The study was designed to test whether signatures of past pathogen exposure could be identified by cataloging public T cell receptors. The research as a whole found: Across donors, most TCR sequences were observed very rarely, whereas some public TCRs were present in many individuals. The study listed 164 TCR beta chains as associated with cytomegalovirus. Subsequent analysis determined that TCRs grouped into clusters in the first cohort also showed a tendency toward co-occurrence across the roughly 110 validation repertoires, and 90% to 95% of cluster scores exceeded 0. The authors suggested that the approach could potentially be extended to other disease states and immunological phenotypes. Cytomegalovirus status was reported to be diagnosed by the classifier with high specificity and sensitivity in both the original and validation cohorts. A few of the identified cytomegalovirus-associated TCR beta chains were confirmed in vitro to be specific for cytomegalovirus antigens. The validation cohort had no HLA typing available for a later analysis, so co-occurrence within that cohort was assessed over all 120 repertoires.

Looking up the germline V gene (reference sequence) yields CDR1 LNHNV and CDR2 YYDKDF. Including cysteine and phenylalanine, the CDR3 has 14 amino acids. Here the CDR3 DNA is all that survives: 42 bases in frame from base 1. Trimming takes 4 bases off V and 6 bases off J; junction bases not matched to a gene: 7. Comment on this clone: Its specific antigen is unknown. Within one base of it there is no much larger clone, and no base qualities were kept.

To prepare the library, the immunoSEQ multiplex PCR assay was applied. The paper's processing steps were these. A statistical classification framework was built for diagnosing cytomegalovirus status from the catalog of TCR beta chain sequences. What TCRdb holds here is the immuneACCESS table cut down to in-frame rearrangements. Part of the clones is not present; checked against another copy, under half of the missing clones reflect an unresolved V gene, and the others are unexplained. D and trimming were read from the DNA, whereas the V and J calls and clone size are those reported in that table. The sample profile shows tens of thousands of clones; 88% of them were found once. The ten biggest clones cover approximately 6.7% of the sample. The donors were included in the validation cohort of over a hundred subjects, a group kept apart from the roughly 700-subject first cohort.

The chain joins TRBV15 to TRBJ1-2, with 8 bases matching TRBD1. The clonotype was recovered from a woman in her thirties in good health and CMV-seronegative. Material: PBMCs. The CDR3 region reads CATSTLGQENGYTF. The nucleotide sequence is TGTGCCACCAGCACTTTGGGACAGGAGAATGGCTACACCTTC. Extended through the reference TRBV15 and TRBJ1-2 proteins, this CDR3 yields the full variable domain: DAMVIQNPRYQVTQFGKPVTLSCSQTLNHNVMYWYQQKSSQAPKLLFHYYDKDFNNEADTPDNFQSRRPNTSFCFLDIRSPGLGDTAMYLCATSTLGQENGYTFGSGTRLTVV.